A single sample is the source of the 10 T cell receptor beta chains below, sequenced in a study of CD8 T cell repertoires and HIV-1 epitope variants. The antigens for these receptors are not known. The protocol was immunoSEQ multiplex PCR, while the TCRdb copy is restricted to in-frame clones and leaves out a portion. The sample carries about 5,100 clones, around 62% recorded once. Material for sequencing was cultured CD8+ T cells derived from PBMCs. The receptors come from a male donor with HIV.

The count of this clone is one. The CDR3 reads CASSQSTSGFQETQYF. CDR3 sequence (DNA): TGTGCCAGCAGCCAGTCTACTAGCGGGTTCCAAGAGACCCAGTACTTC. The rearrangement uses TRBV7-9 and TRBJ2-5; 9 nucleotides agree with TRBD2. Germline V CDR1 and CDR2: SEHNR, FQNEAQ (reference sequence). This CDR3 region has 16 residues. V lost 5 bases to trimming and J lost 1 base; unmatched junction nucleotides: 8. The full variable domain, its missing parts supplied by reference TRBV7-9 and TRBJ2-5, is DTGVSQNPRHKITKRGQNVTFRCDPISEHNRLYWYRQTLGQGPEFLTYFQNEAQLEKSRLLSDRFSAERPKGSFSTLEIQRTEQGDSAMYLCASSQSTSGFQETQYFGPGTRLLVL.

The chain employs TRBV9 and TRBJ2-7; no reliable D call. Germline lookup yields CDR1 SGDLS and CDR2 YYNGEE. CDR3 length equals 15 residues. Trimming stripped 4 bases from V and 3 bases from J, with 17 bases between. The CDR3 DNA reads TGTGCCAGCAGCCCCGGGCAAGGATCAAGCTACGAGCAGTACTTC. Its protein product is CASSPGQGSSYEQYF.

The chain couples TRBV28 to TRBJ1-6, with 9 positions matching TRBD1. The CDR3 sequence is 15 residues long. Per germline, CDR1 MDHEN and CDR2 SYDVKM. Trimming took 5 bases from V and 9 from J; bases not matched to a gene: 8. The CDR3 loop is CASSRDRGGISPLHF. The CDR3 nucleotides are TGTGCCAGCAGTCGCGACAGGGGGGGGATTTCACCCCTCCACTTT.

This clone was seen a few times. The V gene is TRBV14, the J gene TRBJ2-1, with 10 positions matching TRBD2. CDR1 is SGHDN, CDR2 FVKESK, per germline. The trim removed 6 bases at V and 9 bases at J, leaving 5 bases unmatched. The CDR3 is 13 residues long. CDR3 in amino acids: CASRLAGEGEQFF. The CDR3 region has the DNA TGTGCCAGCAGGCTAGCGGGAGAAGGTGAGCAGTTCTTC.

This rearrangement joins TRBV28 to TRBJ2-7; D may be TRBD2 (6 bases). This CDR3 is 13 amino acids long. V lost 1 base and J 3 bases, leaving 7 bases between the germline ends. Germline V gene data show CDR1 as MDHEN and CDR2 as SYDVKM. CDR3 residues: CASSLFGSYEQYF. The CDR3 coding sequence is TGTGCCAGCAGTTTATTCGGGAGCTACGAGCAGTACTTC.

The sample holds a few counts of this clone. The chain has TRBV7-3 and TRBJ1-2, with D uncertain. CDR1 and CDR2 from the germline V gene are SGHTA and FQGTGA. The CDR3 runs 12 residues. The V end was cut by 2 bases, the J end by 0 bases, with 1 base between. The CDR3 DNA reads TGTGCCAGCAGCTTATCTAACTATGGCTACACCTTC. Protein sequence: CASSLSNYGYTF.

The chain has TRBV6-4 and TRBJ2-7; the match to TRBD1 covers 7 bases. The length of the CDR3 is 18 residues. V lost 2 bases to trimming and J lost 2 bases; unmatched junction nucleotides: 15. Looked up from germline, CDR1 is MRHNA and CDR2 is SNTAGT. CDR3 loop: CASSDPCPRGRITYEQYF. Written as DNA, the CDR3 is TGTGCCAGCAGTGACCCGTGTCCTAGGGGGCGAATCACCTACGAGCAGTACTTC.

This clone was counted between two and nine times. The chain recombines TRBV28 with TRBJ2-5; perhaps TRBD1 as D (6 bases). Trimming took 5 bases from V and 0 from J, leaving 7 bases between them. Germline CDR1 reads MDHEN; CDR2 reads SYDVKM. The CDR3 extends over 13 amino acids. The CDR3 coding sequence is TGTGCCAGCAGTACAGGGTACCAAGAGACCCAGTACTTC. It is translated as CASSTGYQETQYF.

The DNA for the CDR3 is TGTGCCAGCAGTCCTCGGACAGAAGCGAGCGAGCAGTACTTC. It is translated as CASSPRTEASEQYF. V is TRBV28 and J is TRBJ2-5; possible D gene TRBD1, 6 bases. TRBJ2-7 explains the end of the DNA better; the J call may be wrong. The germline gives CDR1 MDHEN, CDR2 SYDVKM. There are 14 residues in the CDR3.

This clone was seen a handful of times. The V call is TRBV7-2, the J call TRBJ1-2; D perhaps matches TRBD1 (5 bases). Germline assignment: CDR1 SGHTA and CDR2 FQGNSA. The CDR3 sequence is 14 residues long. With 5 bases removed from V and 4 bases from J, the gap between germline ends came to 14 bases. The CDR3 region is CASSSLGESYGYTF. For the CDR3, the DNA is TGTGCCAGCAGCAGCCTGGGGGAGAGCTATGGCTACACCTTC.